The text below deals with one TCR beta chain. This CDR3 contains 15 residues. Germline values: CDR1 MDHEN, CDR2 SYDVKM. V was pared by 0 bases and J by 5 bases, with 4 bases of the junction left unmatched. Participant reports of clinical history set cohort assignment. The record originates from a study of blood T cell repertoires in COVID-19. Study information: Both acute and convalescent COVID-19 samples were obtained from the United States, Italy and Spain. PBMCs, B-cell-depleted T cells, or T cells provided the cDNA or gDNA that made up the material.

Assay used: immunoSEQ multiplex PCR; TCRdb lists only in-frame clones, some missing. Among under 150,000 clones listed, approximately 88% were seen once. Sequencing used PBMCs or T cells enriched from blood (not recorded which). The TCR comes from a woman aged 30 to 39 with acute COVID-19. The chain links TRBV28 to TRBJ2-1; 7 bases agree with TRBD1. The CDR3 protein is CASSLWDRSNNEQFF. CDR3 in DNA: TGTGCCAGCAGTTTATGGGACAGGAGCAACAATGAGCAGTTCTTC.